What follows describes a single T cell receptor beta chain. This record comes from a study of T cell responses to AZD1222 COVID-19 vaccine. Measured with immunoSEQ multiplex PCR; TCRdb has only the in-frame clones, and not every one. Of roughly 97,000 clones listed, 85% to 90% are singletons. CDR3 size: 14 residues. Germline-derived CDR1 and CDR2 are SGDLS and YYNGEE. V gave up 3 bases and J gave up 2 bases, with 11 bases separating them. This clonotype was obtained from an adult in good health. The chain uses TRBV9 and TRBJ2-5; D tentatively fits TRBD1 or TRBD2 (5 bases each). The sample consisted of peripheral blood, taken on day 0 of AZD1222 vaccination. The DNA of the CDR3 is TGTGCCAGCAGCGCCCCTGGGGGTCAAGAGACCCAGTACTTC. This translates into CASSAPGGQETQYF.